The 4 T cell receptor beta chains below were found in one sample sequenced in a study of regulatory T cells in long-lasting Graves disease. According to the study, TCR beta libraries were built with iRepertoire HTBI primers and CDR3-region Arm-PCR. TCRdb independently ran MiXCR on the multiplex PCR reads; one entry per CDR3 protein. The sample contains some 430,000 distinct CDR3 sequences, roughly 21% of which appear only once. As to time point: persistent/refractory GD, antithyroid drugs over 5 years with positive TRAb. The TCR library was prepared using RNA isolated from PBMCs. The sequences come from peripheral blood mononuclear cells (PBMCs), collected when the disease was refractory, from a patient treated with antithyroid drugs. All receptors come from a female donor with Graves disease.

Ten or more counts support this clonotype. The genes are TRBV28 and TRBJ2-5; a possible D gene is TRBD1 (7 bases). The CDR3 runs to 13 residues. V was trimmed by 10 bases and J by 5 bases, leaving 17 bases between them. Germline CDR1 and CDR2: MDHEN and SYDVKM. As DNA, the CDR3 is TGTGCCACCAGGGGCAGGGGGAGGGAGACCCAGTACTTC. Amino acids: CATRGRGRETQYF. Together with reference TRBV28 and TRBJ2-5, the CDR3 gives the full variable domain: DVKVTQSSRYLVKRTGEKVFLECVQDMDHENMFWYRQDPGLGLRLIYFSYDVKMKEKGDIPEGYSVSREKKERFSLILESASTNQTSMYLCATRGRGRETQYFGPGTRLLVL.

V and J are TRBV2 and TRBJ1-3, with D maybe TRBD1 (5 bases). The CDR3 consists of 14 residues. The germline V gene has CDR1 SNHLY and CDR2 FYNNEI. V lost 11 bases to trimming and J lost 8 bases, with 22 bases between them. The CDR3, as DNA: TGTGCCTCCACAGGACTTGAAGACCCTTACACCATATATTTT. Encoded protein: CASTGLEDPYTIYF.

This chain connects TRBV7-2 to TRBJ2-2, with 7 bases fitting TRBD2. Germline loops: CDR1 SGHTA, CDR2 FQGNSA. V shed 7 bases, J shed 2 bases, and the junction held 10 bases outside the gene matches. The CDR3 loop spans 16 amino acids. CDR3: CASNQRGGENTGELFF. The CDR3 region has the DNA TGTGCCAGCAACCAGAGGGGAGGGGAAAACACCGGGGAGCTGTTTTTT.

The sample holds many counts of this clonotype. V and J are TRBV28 and TRBJ1-5, with D possibly TRBD1 on 5 matching bases. Looked up from germline, CDR1 is MDHEN and CDR2 is SYDVKM. Trimming cost V 7 bases and J 0 bases, with 10 bases left between them. This CDR3 contains 14 residues. CDR3 amino acids: CASTLDSSNQPQHF. CDR3 sequence (DNA): TGTGCCAGCACCCTCGACAGTAGCAATCAGCCCCAGCATTTT.